The clone carrying this TCR beta chain was seen more than once but under ten times. Original analysis: By means of reference gene primer amplification, nucleated cell counts were estimated. Method: immunoSEQ multiplex PCR; TCRdb's copy keeps in-frame clones and lacks some. V and J calls and clone size are copied from that table; D and trimming were computed from the DNA. Of some 67,000 clones in the sample, just over 90% are singletons; the top ten hold about 5.1%. V was shortened by 1 base and J by 4 bases, with 8 bases between the two germline ends. This CDR3 comprises 15 residues. CDR1 is SGHVS and CDR2 is FQNEAQ in the germline V gene. The entry originates in a study of blood T cell repertoires in COVID-19. As for the study in general: The United States, Italy and Spain provided the acute and convalescent COVID-19 samples. PBMCs, B-cell-depleted T cells, or T cells were the source of the cDNA or gDNA that made up the material.

The clonotype comes from a woman under 30 with acute or convalescent COVID-19. V and J are TRBV7-8 and TRBJ2-6; D remains unclear. The specimen was peripheral blood. CDR3 sequence reads: CASSLGQKGANVLTF. CDR3 DNA: TGTGCCAGCAGCTTAGGGCAGAAGGGGGCCAACGTCCTGACTTTC.